These T cell receptor beta chains were read from a single sample in a study of shared clonotypes between healthy human individuals. Profiling relied on immunoSEQ multiplex PCR, and the TCRdb table lists in-frame clones only, not all of them. The table includes about 1 million clones, approximately 80% detected once. Sequencing used memory CD4+ T cells from PBMCs. The source of these receptors is a man in his late teens or twenties in good health. Some clones in this sample may be carry-over from other donors' samples. Each CDR3 is given with its conserved first and last residue. A D gene is named only where the DNA matches it firmly. A clone size is listed for some rows: how often the clone was seen (once, few, many), or a class if it is expanded.

cdr3_length,clone_size,j_call,v_call,d_call,cdr3_nt,cdr3_aa
13,few,TRBJ2-7,TRBV15,-,TGTGCCACCAGCAGAGATCTGGCTTCCGAGCAGTACTTC,CATSRDLASEQYF
16,-,TRBJ2-3,TRBV10-1,-,TGCGCCAGCAGTGAAAGGGACCGTGTAGGGATACATACGCAGTATTTT,CASSERDRVGIHTQYF
13,-,TRBJ1-5,TRBV28,-,TGTGCCAGCAGTACATCGGCAAGGGAGACCCAGCATTTT,CASSTSARETQHF
15,-,TRBJ2-7,TRBV5-6,-,TGTGCCAGCAGCTTGGGCGGGGAGAAAAGCAACGAGCAGTACTTC,CASSLGGEKSNEQYF
15,once,TRBJ2-7,TRBV7-3,TRBD2,TGTGCCAGCAGCTTTGGGTCTAGCGGGACGGACGAGCAGTACTTC,CASSFGSSGTDEQYF
15,-,TRBJ2-7,TRBV7-3,TRBD1,TGTGCCAGCAGCTTAACGGGGACAGGGGACCACGAGCAGTACTTC,CASSLTGTGDHEQYF
13,-,TRBJ1-5,TRBV5-1,-,TGCGCCAGCAGCTTGGGACAAGATCAGCCCCAGCATTTT,CASSLGQDQPQHF
13,-,TRBJ1-3,TRBV9,-,TGTGCCAGCAGCCCTCTTTCTGGAAACACCATATATTTT,CASSPLSGNTIYF
17,-,TRBJ2-2,TRBV9,-,TGTGCCAGCAGCCCTCGACCCTTACTAGCGAACACCGGGGAGCTGTTTTTT,CASSPRPLLANTGELFF
14,-,TRBJ2-7,TRBV14,-,TGTGCCAGCAGCTCCACACGTTCCTCCTACGAGCAGTACTTC,CASSSTRSSYEQYF
15,-,TRBJ1-3,TRBV5-1,-,TGCGCCAGCAGCTTTCTGACACCGACTGGAAACACCATATATTTT,CASSFLTPTGNTIYF
16,-,TRBJ2-7,TRBV4-1,-,TGCGCCAGCAGCCGCCCGGGCCCCGGGGGCACCTACGAGCAGTACTTC,CASSRPGPGGTYEQYF
14,-,TRBJ1-2,TRBV30,-,TGTGCCTGGAGAGGGACCAAAGGGTCCCTTGGCTACACCTTC,CAWRGTKGSLGYTF
14,-,TRBJ1-1,TRBV27,TRBD1,TGTGCCAGCAGATTAAACAGGGGGCACACTGAAGCTTTCTTT,CASRLNRGHTEAFF
15,-,TRBJ1-5,TRBV19,TRBD1,TGTGCCAGCTCGCAACAGGGGGATAGCAATCAGCCCCAGCATTTT,CASSQQGDSNQPQHF
13,-,TRBJ2-7,TRBV7-9,TRBD1,TGTGCCAGCAGCTTAACAGGGGGAAACGAGCAGTACTTC,CASSLTGGNEQYF
15,-,TRBJ2-7,TRBV4-1,TRBD1,TGCGCCAGCAGCCACCCCGGGACAGTTACCTACGAGCAGTACTTC,CASSHPGTVTYEQYF
19,-,TRBJ2-2,TRBV14,TRBD2,TGTGCCAGCAGCCACAAGGGACTAGCGGGAGGGCCGAGCACCGGGGAGCTGTTTTTT,CASSHKGLAGGPSTGELFF
14,-,TRBJ2-5,TRBV5-4,-,TGTGCCAGCAGCCCTGTGGGGCGCCAAGAGACCCAGTACTTC,CASSPVGRQETQYF
13,-,TRBJ2-5,TRBV2,-,TGTGCCGGATCCGCGGTGGGACAAGAGACCCAGTACTTC,CAGSAVGQETQYF
14,few,TRBJ2-1,TRBV5-1,TRBD2,TGCGCCAGCAGCCCGGGGGGTAGTACCGGTGAGCAGTTCTTC,CASSPGGSTGEQFF
15,-,TRBJ1-2,TRBV6-5,-,TGTGCCAGCAGGTCGGCCAGTTTACGGACGGGTGGCTACACCTTC,CASRSASLRTGGYTF
13,-,TRBJ1-2,TRBV7-9,-,TGTGCCAGCAGCTTAAACAGCGACTATGGCTACACCTTC,CASSLNSDYGYTF
14,few,TRBJ1-3,TRBV5-6,-,TGTGCCAGCAGCGGTGGGAGCTCTGGAAACACCATATATTTT,CASSGGSSGNTIYF
15,few,TRBJ1-1,TRBV19,TRBD1,TGTGCCAGTAGTACCAGGGGGGTTGTGAACACTGAAGCTTTCTTT,CASSTRGVVNTEAFF
14,few,TRBJ1-1,TRBV9,-,TGTGCCAGCAGCGTAGGAGTCCGGGACACTGAAGCTTTCTTT,CASSVGVRDTEAFF
14,-,TRBJ2-7,TRBV5-1,TRBD1,TGCGCCAGCAGCCCACAGGGGATGTCCTACGAGCAGTACTTC,CASSPQGMSYEQYF
16,-,TRBJ2-2,TRBV23-1,TRBD1,TGCGCCAGCAGTCGGATTGGACAGGTGAACACCGGGGAGCTGTTTTTT,CASSRIGQVNTGELFF
16,-,TRBJ2-1,TRBV10-2,-,TGCGCCAGCAGGGAGCTTTTAGGACGAGGATACAATGAGCAGTTCTTC,CASRELLGRGYNEQFF
15,-,TRBJ1-5,TRBV7-2,TRBD1,TGTGCCAGCAGCCTGGGACAGGGGGCATCGTTGTTCCAGCATTTT,CASSLGQGASLFQHF
13,-,TRBJ2-5,TRBV4-1,-,TGCGCCAGTTCGATAGCGGACCAAGAGACCCAGTACTTC,CASSIADQETQYF
16,-,TRBJ2-1,TRBV4-2,TRBD1,TGTGCCAGCAGCCAAGCCCCGACAGGGGGGTACAATGAGCAGTTCTTC,CASSQAPTGGYNEQFF
13,-,TRBJ1-5,TRBV4-2,TRBD1,TGTGCCAGCAGCCTACAGGGGTCTCAGCCCCAGCATTTT,CASSLQGSQPQHF
18,-,TRBJ2-6,TRBV18,TRBD1,TGTGCCAGCTCACCACCGACTTGGACAGGCTCTGGGGCCAACGTCCTGACTTTC,CASSPPTWTGSGANVLTF
15,-,TRBJ1-5,TRBV28,-,TGTGCCAGCAGTTTTTTCAGGGGAGGCAATCAGCCCCAGCATTTT,CASSFFRGGNQPQHF
15,-,TRBJ2-1,TRBV6-6,TRBD2,TGTGCCAGCAGTTACGGACTAGCGGGTTACAATGAGCAGTTCTTC,CASSYGLAGYNEQFF
15,-,TRBJ1-1,TRBV7-9,-,TGTGCCAGCAGCTTAGGGGGACGGCAGAACACTGAAGCTTTCTTT,CASSLGGRQNTEAFF
13,once,TRBJ2-7,TRBV21-1,-,TGTGCCAGCAGCAAAGGGCATATCTACGAGCAGTACTTC,CASSKGHIYEQYF
14,few,TRBJ2-3,TRBV7-2,-,TGTGCCAGCAGCTTAGACGTCAGCACAGATACGCAGTATTTT,CASSLDVSTDTQYF
16,once,TRBJ1-5,TRBV10-1,-,TGCGCCAGCAGTGAAGTGGGCAGGGAAAGCAATCAGCCCCAGCATTTT,CASSEVGRESNQPQHF
13,-,TRBJ2-2,TRBV6-5,-,TGTGCCAGCAGTTACTCGATCACCGGGGAGCTGTTTTTT,CASSYSITGELFF
12,-,TRBJ1-2,TRBV29-1,-,TGCAGCGTCGGCGGGGCCGGCTATGGCTACACCTTC,CSVGGAGYGYTF
16,once,TRBJ2-7,TRBV5-1,TRBD2,TGCGCCAGCAGCCGAGGGGCCGGGACTAGCCGGTACGAGCAGTACTTC,CASSRGAGTSRYEQYF
16,many,TRBJ1-2,TRBV7-2,TRBD1,TGTGCCAGCAGCTTAAATACAGGGGCACCTTACTATGGCTACACCTTC,CASSLNTGAPYYGYTF
15,-,TRBJ2-7,TRBV7-2,TRBD1,TGTGCCAGCAGCTCCCGGACAGGGGGATCCTACGAGCAGTACTTC,CASSSRTGGSYEQYF
15,-,TRBJ2-4,TRBV29-1,-,TGCAGCGTTGAAGAGGGGTGGCTAGCCAAAAACATTCAGTACTTC,CSVEEGWLAKNIQYF
14,-,TRBJ2-1,TRBV11-3,-,TGTGCCAGCAGCTTAGATAGGGCTAGAAGTGAGCAGTTCTTC,CASSLDRARSEQFF
14,-,TRBJ2-7,TRBV7-8,TRBD2,TGTGCCAGCGCCACGGGGGGGGCCGGCTACGAGCAGTACTTC,CASATGGAGYEQYF
16,few,TRBJ2-1,TRBV18,TRBD1,TGTGCCAGCTCAGCTACGGGGACAGGGGGCTACTATGAGCAGTTCTTC,CASSATGTGGYYEQFF
14,-,TRBJ2-7,TRBV5-4,-,TGTGCCAGCAGCTTGAAGGCAGGGGTTTACGAGCAGTACTTC,CASSLKAGVYEQYF